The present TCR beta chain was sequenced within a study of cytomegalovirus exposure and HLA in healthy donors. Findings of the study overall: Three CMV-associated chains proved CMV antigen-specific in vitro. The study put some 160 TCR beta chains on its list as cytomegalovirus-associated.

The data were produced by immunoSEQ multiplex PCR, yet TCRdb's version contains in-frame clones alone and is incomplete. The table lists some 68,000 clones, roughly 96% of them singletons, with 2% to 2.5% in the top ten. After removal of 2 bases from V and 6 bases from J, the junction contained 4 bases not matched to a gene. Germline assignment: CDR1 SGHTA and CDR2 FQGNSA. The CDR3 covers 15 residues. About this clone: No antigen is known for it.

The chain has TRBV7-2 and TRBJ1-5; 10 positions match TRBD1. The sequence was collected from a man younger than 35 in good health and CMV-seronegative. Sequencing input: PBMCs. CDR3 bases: TGTGCCAGCAGCTTAACCGGGACAGGGGCTCAGCCCCAGCATTTT. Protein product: CASSLTGTGAQPQHF.